This entry lists 6 T cell receptor beta chains sequenced from one sample in a study of T cells after posttransplantation cyclophosphamide. Produced via immunoSEQ multiplex PCR; TCRdb's table is partial and in-frame only. The table lists roughly 4,800 clones, roughly 80% of them singletons. A marrow graft followed busulfan-fludarabine conditioning, with cyclophosphamide on days +3 and +4. The sample consisted of PBMCs, taken after allogeneic stem cell transplant with posttransplant cyclophosphamide. These receptors originate from a male patient aged 50 to 59 who received an allogeneic stem cell transplant from a related donor and was CMV-positive. The graft donor may account for some of the T cells.

This clone was picked up a small number of times. V usage is TRBV5-4 and J usage is TRBJ2-1, with 7 bases identical to TRBD1. CDR1 and CDR2 (germline): SGHNT, YYREEE (reference sequence). V was clipped by 3 bases and J by 7 bases; unmatched bases: 1. The CDR3 runs 12 residues. In DNA form, the CDR3 reads TGTGCCAGCAGCTACAGGGGTAATGAGCAGTTCTTC. This translates into CASSYRGNEQFF.

V gene TRBV2 combines with J gene TRBJ2-1; 8 bases are a match to TRBD2. Germline V gives CDR1 SNHLY, CDR2 FYNNEI. V shed 7 bases and J 9 bases; nucleotides not matched to a gene: 5. The CDR3 contains 12 residues. The CDR3 is CASTGRGGEQFF. The DNA for the CDR3 is TGTGCCAGCACCGGGAGGGGGGGTGAGCAGTTCTTC.

This chain links TRBV5-1 with TRBJ2-1; tentative D call: TRBD2 (5 bases). Germline loops: CDR1 SGHRS, CDR2 YFSETQ. The CDR3 runs to 15 residues. Trimming pared 5 bases from V and 10 bases from J, leaving 22 bases between. CDR3 protein: CASRWRVEARLEQFF. CDR3 in DNA: TGCGCCAGCAGATGGCGGGTAGAGGCGAGGCTGGAGCAGTTCTTC.

V and J are TRBV19 and TRBJ1-2; 8 bases agree with TRBD1. V dropped 5 bases and J dropped 3; count of bases not matched to a gene: 11. Germline V gives CDR1 LNHDA, CDR2 SQIVND (reference sequence). CDR3 length: 16 residues. The DNA of the CDR3 is TGTGCCAGTAGTCAGGGGGCCTTGGGGGGTGACTATGGCTACACCTTC. It translates to CASSQGALGGDYGYTF. Looking up the rest from reference TRBV19 and TRBJ1-2 gives the full variable domain: DGGITQSPKYLFRKEGQNVTLSCEQNLNHDAMYWYRQDPGQGLRLIYYSQIVNDFQKGDIAEGYSVSREKKESFPLTVTSAQKNPTAFYLCASSQGALGGDYGYTFGSGTRLTVV.

The chain links TRBV6-5 to TRBJ1-5; no firm D call. The V end lost 2 bases, the J end lost 7 bases, and 9 bases lay between the germline ends. The germline V gene has CDR1 MNHEY and CDR2 SVGAGI. This CDR3 is 13 amino acids long. The CDR3 DNA sequence: TGTGCCAGCAGTTACAACAGTGGGCAGCCCCAGCATTTT. Its protein product is CASSYNSGQPQHF.

The chain recombines TRBV9 with TRBJ1-2; D gene ambiguous. The CDR3 length is 18 residues. Trimming shortened V by 0 bases and J by 0 bases, and 18 bases separated the two germline ends. Germline V CDR1 and CDR2: SGDLS, YYNGEE. In DNA form, the CDR3 reads TGTGCCAGCAGCGTAGGTGGAGGCGTAGGTAGTTCTAACTATGGCTACACCTTC. This encodes CASSVGGGVGSSNYGYTF.